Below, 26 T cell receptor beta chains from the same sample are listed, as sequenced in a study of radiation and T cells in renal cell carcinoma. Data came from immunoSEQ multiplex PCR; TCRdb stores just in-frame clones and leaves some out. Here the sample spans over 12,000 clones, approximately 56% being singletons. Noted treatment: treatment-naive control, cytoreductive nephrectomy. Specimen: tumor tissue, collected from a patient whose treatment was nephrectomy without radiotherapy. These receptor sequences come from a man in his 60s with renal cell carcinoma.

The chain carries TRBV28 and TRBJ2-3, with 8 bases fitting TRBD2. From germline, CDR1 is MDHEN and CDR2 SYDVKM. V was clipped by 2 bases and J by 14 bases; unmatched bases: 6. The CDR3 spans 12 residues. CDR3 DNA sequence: TGTGCCAGCAGTTTACAGCGGGAGATCCCGTATTTT. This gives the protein CASSLQREIPYF.

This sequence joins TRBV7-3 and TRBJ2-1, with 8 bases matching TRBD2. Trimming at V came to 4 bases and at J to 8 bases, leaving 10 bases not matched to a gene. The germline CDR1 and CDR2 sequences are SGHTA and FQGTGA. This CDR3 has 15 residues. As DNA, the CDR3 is TGTGCCAGCAGCTCAATACTAGCGGCTTTACATGAGCAGTTCTTC. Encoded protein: CASSSILAALHEQFF.

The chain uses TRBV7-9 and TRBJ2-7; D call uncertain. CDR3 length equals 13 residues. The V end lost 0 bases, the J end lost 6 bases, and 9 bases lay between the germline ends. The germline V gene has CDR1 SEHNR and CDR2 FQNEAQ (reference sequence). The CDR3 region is CASSLAYQSEQYF. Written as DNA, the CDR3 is TGTGCCAGCAGCTTAGCGTATCAATCCGAGCAGTACTTC.

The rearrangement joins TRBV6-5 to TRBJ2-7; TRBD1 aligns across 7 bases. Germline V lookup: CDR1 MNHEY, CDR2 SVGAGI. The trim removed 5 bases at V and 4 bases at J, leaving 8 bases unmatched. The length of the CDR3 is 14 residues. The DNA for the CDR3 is TGTGCCAGCAGTGTCGGGACAGATCCTTACGAGCAGTACTTC. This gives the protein CASSVGTDPYEQYF.

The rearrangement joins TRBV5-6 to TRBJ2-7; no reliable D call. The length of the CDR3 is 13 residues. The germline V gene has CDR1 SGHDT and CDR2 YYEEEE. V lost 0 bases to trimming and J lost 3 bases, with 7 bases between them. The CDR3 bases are TGTGCCAGCAGCTTGGATCGGATCTACGAGCAGTACTTC. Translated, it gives CASSLDRIYEQYF.

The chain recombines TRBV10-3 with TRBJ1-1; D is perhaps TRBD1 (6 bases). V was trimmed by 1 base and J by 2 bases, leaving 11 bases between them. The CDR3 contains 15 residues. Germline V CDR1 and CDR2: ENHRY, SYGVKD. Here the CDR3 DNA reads TGTGCCATCAGTGAGTTTGGGGGCGGAAACACTGAAGCTTTCTTT. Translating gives CAISEFGGGNTEAFF.

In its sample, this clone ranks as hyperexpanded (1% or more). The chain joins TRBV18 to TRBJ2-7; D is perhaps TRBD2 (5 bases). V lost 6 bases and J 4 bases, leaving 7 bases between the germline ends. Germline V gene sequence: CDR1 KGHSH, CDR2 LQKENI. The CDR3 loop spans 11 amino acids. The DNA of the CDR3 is TGTGCCAGCTCGAGGGAATACGAGCAGTACTTC. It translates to CASSREYEQYF.

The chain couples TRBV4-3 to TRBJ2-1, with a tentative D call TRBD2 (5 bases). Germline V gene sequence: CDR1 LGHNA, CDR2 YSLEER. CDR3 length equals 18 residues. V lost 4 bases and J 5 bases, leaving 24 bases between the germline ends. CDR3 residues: CASSPSNSGNVLDNEQFF. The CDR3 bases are TGCGCCAGCAGCCCAAGTAACAGCGGAAACGTTCTCGACAATGAGCAGTTCTTC.

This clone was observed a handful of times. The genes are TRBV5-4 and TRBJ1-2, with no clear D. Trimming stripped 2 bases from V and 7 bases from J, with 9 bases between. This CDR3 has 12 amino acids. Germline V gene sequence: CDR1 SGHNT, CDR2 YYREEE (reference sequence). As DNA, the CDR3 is TGTGCCAGCAGCTTTGCAGGAACTGGCTACACCTTC. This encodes CASSFAGTGYTF.

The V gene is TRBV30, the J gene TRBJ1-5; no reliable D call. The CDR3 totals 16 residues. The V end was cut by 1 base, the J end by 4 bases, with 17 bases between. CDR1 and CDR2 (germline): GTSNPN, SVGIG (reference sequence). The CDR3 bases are TGTGCCTGGAGTGACGTAGGCGGCATCGGAAATCAGCCCCAGCATTTT. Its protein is CAWSDVGGIGNQPQHF.

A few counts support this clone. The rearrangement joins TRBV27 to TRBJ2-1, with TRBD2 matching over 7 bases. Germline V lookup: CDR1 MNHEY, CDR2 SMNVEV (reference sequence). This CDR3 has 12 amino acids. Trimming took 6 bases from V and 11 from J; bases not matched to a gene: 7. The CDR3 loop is CASSPAGVQQFF. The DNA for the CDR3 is TGTGCCAGCAGCCCGGCGGGAGTCCAGCAGTTCTTC.

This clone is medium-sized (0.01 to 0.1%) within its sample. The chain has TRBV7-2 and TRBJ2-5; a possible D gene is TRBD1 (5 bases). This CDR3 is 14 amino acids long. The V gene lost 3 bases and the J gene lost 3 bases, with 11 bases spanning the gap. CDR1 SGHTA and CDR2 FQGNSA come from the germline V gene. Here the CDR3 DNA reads TGTGCCAGCAGCTTTAATAGGGGAAAAGAGACCCAGTACTTC. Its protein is CASSFNRGKETQYF.

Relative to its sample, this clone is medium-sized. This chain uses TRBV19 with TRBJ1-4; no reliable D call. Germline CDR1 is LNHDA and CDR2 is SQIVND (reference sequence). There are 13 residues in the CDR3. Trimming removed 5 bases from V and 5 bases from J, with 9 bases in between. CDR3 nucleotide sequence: TGTGCCAGTAGTCGGCAGACCAATGAAAAACTGTTTTTT. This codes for CASSRQTNEKLFF. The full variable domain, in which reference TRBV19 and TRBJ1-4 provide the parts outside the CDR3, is DGGITQSPKYLFRKEGQNVTLSCEQNLNHDAMYWYRQDPGQGLRLIYYSQIVNDFQKGDIAEGYSVSREKKESFPLTVTSAQKNPTAFYLCASSRQTNEKLFFGSGTQLSVL.

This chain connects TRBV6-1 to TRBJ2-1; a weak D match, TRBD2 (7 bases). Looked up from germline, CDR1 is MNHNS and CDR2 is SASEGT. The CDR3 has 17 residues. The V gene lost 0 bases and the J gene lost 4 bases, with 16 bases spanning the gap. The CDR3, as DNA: TGTGCCAGCAGTGAAGCTCCGGGGGGCCAAATTTACAATGAGCAGTTCTTC. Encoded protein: CASSEAPGGQIYNEQFF.

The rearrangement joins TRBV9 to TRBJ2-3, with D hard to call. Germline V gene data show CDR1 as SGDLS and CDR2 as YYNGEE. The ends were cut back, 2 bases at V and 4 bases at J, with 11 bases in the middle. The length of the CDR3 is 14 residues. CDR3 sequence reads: CASSVSGKADTQYF. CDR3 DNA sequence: TGTGCCAGCAGCGTTTCGGGCAAGGCAGATACGCAGTATTTT.

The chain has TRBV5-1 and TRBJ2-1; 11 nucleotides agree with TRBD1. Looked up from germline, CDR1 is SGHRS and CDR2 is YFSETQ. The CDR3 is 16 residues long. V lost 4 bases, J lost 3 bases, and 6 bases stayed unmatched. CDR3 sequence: CASSIGQGAIYNEQFF. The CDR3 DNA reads TGCGCCAGCAGCATCGGACAGGGGGCCATCTACAATGAGCAGTTCTTC.

The CDR3: CASSKIQGRGEKLFF. CDR3 sequence (DNA): TGTGCCAGCAGCAAGATACAGGGAAGGGGAGAAAAACTGTTTTTT. The V gene is TRBV5-8, the J gene TRBJ1-4; perhaps TRBD1 as D (6 bases). In germline, CDR1 is SGHTS, CDR2 YDEGEE. CDR3 length: 15 residues. Trimming stripped 4 bases from V and 8 bases from J, with 18 bases between.

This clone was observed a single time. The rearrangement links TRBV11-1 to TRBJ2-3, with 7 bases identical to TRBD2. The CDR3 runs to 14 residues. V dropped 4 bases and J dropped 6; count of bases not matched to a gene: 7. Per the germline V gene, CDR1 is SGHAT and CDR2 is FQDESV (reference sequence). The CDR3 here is CASSSREEGDTQYF. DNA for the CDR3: TGTGCCAGCAGCTCCCGGGAGGAGGGGGATACGCAGTATTTT.

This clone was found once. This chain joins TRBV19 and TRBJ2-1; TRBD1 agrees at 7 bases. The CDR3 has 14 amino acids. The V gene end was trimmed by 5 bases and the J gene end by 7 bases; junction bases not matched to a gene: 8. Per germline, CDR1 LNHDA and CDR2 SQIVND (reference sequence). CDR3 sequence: CASSAINRGNEQFF. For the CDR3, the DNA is TGTGCCAGTAGTGCCATAAACAGGGGAAATGAGCAGTTCTTC.

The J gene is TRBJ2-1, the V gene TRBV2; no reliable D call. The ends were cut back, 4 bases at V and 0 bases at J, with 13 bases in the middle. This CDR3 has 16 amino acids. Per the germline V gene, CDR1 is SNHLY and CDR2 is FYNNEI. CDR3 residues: CASSVGSPSSYNEQFF. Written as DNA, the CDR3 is TGTGCCAGCAGTGTTGGTAGCCCTAGCTCCTACAATGAGCAGTTCTTC.

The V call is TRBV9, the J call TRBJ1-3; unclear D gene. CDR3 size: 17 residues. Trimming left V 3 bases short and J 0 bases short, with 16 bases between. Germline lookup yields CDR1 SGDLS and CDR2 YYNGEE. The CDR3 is CASSARPSRASGNTIYF. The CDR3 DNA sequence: TGTGCCAGCAGCGCCCGTCCCTCTCGGGCCTCTGGAAACACCATATATTTT. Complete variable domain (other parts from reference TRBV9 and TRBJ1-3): DSGVTQTPKHLITATGQRVTLRCSPRSGDLSVYWYQQSLDQGLQFLIQYYNGEERAKGNILERFSAQQFPDLHSELNLSSLELGDSALYFCASSARPSRASGNTIYFGEGSWLTVV.

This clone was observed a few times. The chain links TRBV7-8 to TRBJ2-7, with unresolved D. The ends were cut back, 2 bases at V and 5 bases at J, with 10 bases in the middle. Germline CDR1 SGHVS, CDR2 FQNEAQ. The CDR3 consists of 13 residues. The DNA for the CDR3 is TGTGCCAGCAGCTTAAACCCCCCCGACGAGCAGTACTTC. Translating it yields CASSLNPPDEQYF.

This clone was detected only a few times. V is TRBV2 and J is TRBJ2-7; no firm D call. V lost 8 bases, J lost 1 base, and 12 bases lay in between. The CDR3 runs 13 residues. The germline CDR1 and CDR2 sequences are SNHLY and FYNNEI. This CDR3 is CASGGGPSYEQYF. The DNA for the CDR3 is TGTGCCAGCGGTGGTGGACCTTCCTACGAGCAGTACTTC.

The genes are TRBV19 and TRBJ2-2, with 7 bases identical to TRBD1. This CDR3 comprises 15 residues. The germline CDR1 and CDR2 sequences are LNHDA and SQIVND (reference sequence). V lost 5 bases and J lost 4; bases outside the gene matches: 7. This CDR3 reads CASSSGQLITGELFF. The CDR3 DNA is TGTGCCAGTAGTTCGGGACAGCTGATCACCGGGGAGCTGTTTTTT.

The CDR3 DNA is TGCGCCAGCAGCTTGGTGGCGGACAACAGGGGCACTGAAGCTTTCTTT. It codes for CASSLVADNRGTEAFF. The chain is built from TRBV5-1 and TRBJ1-1; 7 nucleotides align to TRBD1. The CDR3 is made up of 16 amino acids. V shed 0 bases and J 4 bases; nucleotides not matched to a gene: 9. Germline assignment: CDR1 SGHRS and CDR2 YFSETQ.

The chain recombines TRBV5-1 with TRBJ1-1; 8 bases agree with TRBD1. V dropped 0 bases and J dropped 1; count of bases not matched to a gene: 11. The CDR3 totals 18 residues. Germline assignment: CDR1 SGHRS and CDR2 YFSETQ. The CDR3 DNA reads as TGCGCCAGCAGCTTGGCCGGGGCTGTTGGACAGGGGAACACTGAAGCTTTCTTT. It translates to CASSLAGAVGQGNTEAFF. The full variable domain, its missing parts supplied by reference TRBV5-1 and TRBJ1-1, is KAGVTQTPRYLIKTRGQQVTLSCSPISGHRSVSWYQQTPGQGLQFLFEYFSETQRNKGNFPGRFSGRQFSNSRSEMNVSTLELGDSALYLCASSLAGAVGQGNTEAFFGQGTRLTVV.